This T cell receptor beta chain stems from a study of T-cell reconstitution after alpha-beta-depleted transplantation in children. In its sample, this clonotype was seen many times. Its antigen is still unknown. TCRbeta library construction was performed incorporating unique molecular identifiers. TCRdb reanalysed the PCR reads using MiXCR and keeps one entry per CDR3 protein. The table includes more than 40,000 distinct CDR3 sequences, about 9% detected once. Study-wide results and limits: Some patients owed their high day-60 TCRbeta diversity to surviving recipient T cells and thymic progenitors.

This sample comprised PBMCs, mostly from graft donor cells, obtained 60 days after TCRalphabeta/CD19-depleted stem cell transplant. The TCR sequence derives from a male patient aged 2 to 9 who had a stem cell transplant for chronic granulomatous disease, so the T cells may come from the graft donor.

CDR3 DNA sequence: TGCGCCAGCAGCTTCTCTCGGACAAGCTCCTACAATGAGCAGTTCTTC. Translation: CASSFSRTSSYNEQFF. This rearrangement joins TRBV5-1 to TRBJ2-1, with a weak D call TRBD1 (5 bases). In germline, CDR1 is SGHRS, CDR2 YFSETQ. The CDR3 runs to 16 residues. The V end was cut by 2 bases, the J end by 0 bases, with 12 bases between.